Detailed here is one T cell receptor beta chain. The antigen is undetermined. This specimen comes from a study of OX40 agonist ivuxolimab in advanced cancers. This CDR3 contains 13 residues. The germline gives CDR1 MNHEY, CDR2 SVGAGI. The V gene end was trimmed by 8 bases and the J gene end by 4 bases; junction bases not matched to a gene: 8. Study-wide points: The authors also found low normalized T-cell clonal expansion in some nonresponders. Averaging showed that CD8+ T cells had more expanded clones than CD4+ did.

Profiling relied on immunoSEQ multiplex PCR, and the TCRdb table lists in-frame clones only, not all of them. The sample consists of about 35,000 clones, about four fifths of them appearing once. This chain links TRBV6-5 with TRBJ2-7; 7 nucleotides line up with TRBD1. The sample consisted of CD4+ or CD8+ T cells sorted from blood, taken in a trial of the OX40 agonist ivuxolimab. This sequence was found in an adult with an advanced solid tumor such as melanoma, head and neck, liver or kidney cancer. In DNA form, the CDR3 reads TGTGCCAGCCACCGAAACAGGGGTTACGAGCAGTACTTC. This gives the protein CASHRNRGYEQYF.